One and the same sample provided the 8 T cell receptor beta chains below, sequenced in a study of OX40 agonist ivuxolimab in advanced cancers. Data came from immunoSEQ multiplex PCR; TCRdb stores just in-frame clones and leaves some out. The sample has about 68,000 clones; around 85% are singletons. Source: CD4+ or CD8+ T cells sorted from blood, taken in a trial of the OX40 agonist ivuxolimab. The receptors derive from an adult with an advanced solid tumor such as melanoma, head and neck, liver or kidney cancer.

The rearrangement uses TRBV6-6 and TRBJ1-5, with D hard to call. The CDR3 runs to 13 residues. The germline gives CDR1 MNHNY, CDR2 SVGAGI (reference sequence). The V end lost 0 bases, the J end lost 5 bases, and 5 bases lay between the germline ends. DNA for the CDR3: TGTGCCAGCAGTTACTCATCCGATCAGCCCCAGCATTTT. Its translation: CASSYSSDQPQHF.

The rearrangement joins TRBV11-2 to TRBJ2-3; 9 bases are shared with TRBD2. CDR3 length equals 15 residues. The V gene's germline CDR1 is SGHAT and CDR2 FQNNGV. V was clipped by 1 base and J by 5 bases; unmatched bases: 4. The CDR3 sequence: CASSLGGGGEDTQYF. CDR3 nucleotides: TGTGCCAGCAGCTTAGGCGGGGGGGGTGAAGATACGCAGTATTTT.

The V gene is TRBV19, the J gene TRBJ1-2, with D tentatively TRBD1 (6 bases). The CDR3 runs to 14 residues. V gave up 0 bases and J gave up 2 bases, with 7 bases separating them. Germline CDR1 LNHDA, CDR2 SQIVND (reference sequence). In nucleotides, the CDR3 is TGTGCCAGTAGTATAGAAACAGGGAACTATGGCTACACCTTC. Amino acid sequence: CASSIETGNYGYTF.

Judged by abundance, this clone is medium-sized (0.01 to 0.1%). The CDR3 sequence is CAGSRESNQPQHF. In DNA form, the CDR3 reads TGTGCCGGGAGCAGGGAAAGCAATCAGCCCCAGCATTTT. The chain is built from TRBV7-9 and TRBJ1-5; TRBD1 might be the D (5 bases). V lost 11 bases, J lost 1 base, and 12 bases lay in between. Per the germline V gene, CDR1 is SEHNR and CDR2 is FQNEAQ (reference sequence). The CDR3 length is 13 residues.

The chain is built from TRBV7-9 and TRBJ1-2; no clear D gene. CDR1 is SEHNR, CDR2 FQNEAQ, per germline (reference sequence). The germline V and J ends were trimmed by 1 base and 4 bases, with 7 bases remaining between them. The CDR3 extends over 13 amino acids. Here the CDR3 reads CASSLGSLYGYTF. As DNA, the CDR3 is TGTGCCAGCAGCTTAGGATCTCTCTATGGCTACACCTTC.

The rearrangement joins TRBV6-1 to TRBJ2-1; 8 bases are shared with TRBD2. Germline V gives CDR1 MNHNS, CDR2 SASEGT. The V and J ends lost 11 bases and 1 base, in that order; junction bases with no gene match: 10. The CDR3 sequence is 15 residues long. The CDR3 loop reads CAGGSGAQSYNEQFF. The CDR3 region has the DNA TGTGCCGGGGGTAGCGGGGCGCAATCCTACAATGAGCAGTTCTTC.

The rearrangement joins TRBV6-4 to TRBJ2-3; TRBD2 matches 9 bases. There are 14 residues in the CDR3. J lost 5 bases, V lost 6 bases, and 6 bases had no gene match. CDR1 and CDR2 from the germline V gene are MRHNA and SNTAGT. CDR3 loop: CASSSSGVGDTQYF. Here the CDR3 DNA reads TGTGCCAGCAGCTCTAGCGGGGTTGGAGATACGCAGTATTTT.

The chain recombines TRBV4-1 with TRBJ1-1; no clear D gene. CDR1 MGHRA and CDR2 YSYEKL come from the germline V gene. Trimming removed 4 bases at V and 1 base at J, with 16 bases between. The CDR3 is 16 amino acids. The CDR3 bases are TGCGCCAGCAGCCGACTCTGGCGGAGTGGGAACACTGAAGCTTTCTTT. The encoded protein is CASSRLWRSGNTEAFF.